Listed here are 17 T cell receptor beta chains from one sample, sequenced in a study of cytotoxic CD8 clonotypes in ibrutinib-treated CLL. The protocol was immunoSEQ multiplex PCR, while the TCRdb copy is restricted to in-frame clones and leaves out a portion. The sample includes approximately 50,000 clones, roughly 50% seen only once; the top ten take around 25%. This specimen was PBMCs, taken at disease progression, from a patient treated with ibrutinib. The receptors stem from a human donor with chronic lymphocytic leukemia.

This clone was picked up one time. This sequence joins TRBV19 and TRBJ2-2; TRBD1 agrees at 8 bases. With V trimmed by 6 bases and J by 3 bases, 3 bases remained unmatched. The CDR3 sequence is 14 residues long. Germline CDR1 LNHDA, CDR2 SQIVND (reference sequence). The chain's CDR3 is CASRKDRDTGELFF. CDR3 sequence (DNA): TGTGCCAGTAGAAAGGACAGGGACACCGGGGAGCTGTTTTTT.

This clone was observed at least ten times. This rearrangement joins TRBV2 to TRBJ1-5, with 10 nucleotides matching TRBD1. CDR3 length: 15 amino acids. Germline-derived CDR1 and CDR2 are SNHLY and FYNNEI. J gave up 6 bases and V 6 bases, and 8 bases lay outside the gene matches. In DNA, the CDR3 is TGTGCCAGCAGGGGGGACAGGGGAATGGGTCAGCCCCAGCATTTT. Translated: CASRGDRGMGQPQHF.

This clone was counted at least ten times. The chain uses TRBV15 and TRBJ2-2; D may be TRBD1 (5 bases). Between the trimmed V and J ends, which lost 3 bases and 4 bases, there was a span of 9 bases. In germline, CDR1 is LNHNV, CDR2 YYDKDF (reference sequence). This CDR3 has 14 residues. Here the CDR3 DNA reads TGTGCCACCAGCAGGGCAGACAGCACCGGGGAGCTGTTTTTT. Protein sequence: CATSRADSTGELFF.

The chain couples TRBV5-1 to TRBJ2-7, with D possibly TRBD1 on 6 matching bases. Germline CDR1 and CDR2: SGHRS and YFSETQ. The CDR3 is made up of 13 amino acids. The V end was cut by 7 bases, the J end by 2 bases, with 13 bases between. The CDR3 loop is CASSGQYAYEQYF. The CDR3 nucleotides read TGCGCCAGCTCCGGACAGTATGCCTACGAGCAGTACTTC.

The rearrangement links TRBV27 to TRBJ1-2; TRBD1 matches at 10 bases. V was clipped by 6 bases and J by 0 bases; unmatched bases: 10. Per the germline V gene, CDR1 is MNHEY and CDR2 is SMNVEV (reference sequence). CDR3 length: 17 residues. The CDR3 DNA follows: TGTGCCAGCAGCCCCGGGACAGGGGCGACTTCTAACTATGGCTACACCTTC. Its protein is CASSPGTGATSNYGYTF.

The rearrangement links TRBV28 to TRBJ1-3; D not resolved. V was shortened by 2 bases and J by 0 bases, with 5 bases between the two germline ends. Germline CDR1 and CDR2: MDHEN and SYDVKM. CDR3 length equals 14 residues. CDR3 bases: TGTGCCAGCAGTTTACTTAGCTCTGGAAACACCATATATTTT. Its translation: CASSLLSSGNTIYF.

The gene calls are TRBV28 and TRBJ1-4; maybe TRBD1 (5 bases). CDR3 length: 13 amino acids. The germline V gene encodes CDR1 MDHEN and CDR2 SYDVKM. Trimming stripped 10 bases from V and 8 bases from J, with 17 bases between. The CDR3 DNA reads as TGTGCCACGAACGGGGGGATTTTCGAAAAACTGTTTTTT. This gives the protein CATNGGIFEKLFF.

The chain links TRBV5-1 to TRBJ2-3; D may be TRBD1 or TRBD2 (5 bases each). Trimming cost V 6 bases and J 5 bases, with 16 bases left between them. The CDR3 is 14 residues long. Germline lookup yields CDR1 SGHRS and CDR2 YFSETQ. CDR3 in DNA: TGCGCCAGCACGGGGACGGCGGCGGGAGATACGCAGTATTTT. Translation gives CASTGTAAGDTQYF.

The chain joins TRBV30 to TRBJ1-1, with 7 bases fitting TRBD1. Per germline, CDR1 GTSNPN and CDR2 SVGIG (reference sequence). V gave up 2 bases and J gave up 5 bases; unmatched junction bases: 8. The CDR3 runs 14 residues. The CDR3 sequence is CAWSHTGVRTEAFF. The DNA of the CDR3 is TGTGCCTGGAGTCACACAGGGGTCAGGACTGAAGCTTTCTTT. The full variable domain, rest sourced from reference TRBV30 and TRBJ1-1, is SQTIHQWPATLVQPVGSPLSLECTVEGTSNPNLYWYRQAAGRGLQLLFYSVGIGQISSEVPQNLSASRPQDRQFILSSKKLLLSDSGFYLCAWSHTGVRTEAFFGQGTRLTVV.

The chain recombines TRBV7-2 with TRBJ1-4; 7 nucleotides line up with TRBD1. Germline V gene lookup returns CDR1 SGHTA and CDR2 FQGNSA. The J segment lost 6 bases and the V segment lost 2 bases, leaving 3 bases of the junction unmatched. The CDR3 length is 14 residues. CDR3 sequence: CASSLYGTDEKLFF. In DNA, the CDR3 is TGTGCCAGCAGCTTATACGGGACAGATGAAAAACTGTTTTTT.

The chain is built from TRBV27 and TRBJ1-5, with unresolved D. The germline gives CDR1 MNHEY, CDR2 SMNVEV (reference sequence). V was shortened by 3 bases and J by 6 bases, with 9 bases between the two germline ends. The CDR3 extends over 13 amino acids. In DNA, the CDR3 is TGTGCCAGCAGTTTTTCCCTCGGTCAGCCCCAGCATTTT. Protein product: CASSFSLGQPQHF.

The V and J genes are TRBV2 and TRBJ1-1; D is unresolved. The V end lost 6 bases, the J end lost 11 bases, and 22 bases lay between the germline ends. Germline lookup yields CDR1 SNHLY and CDR2 FYNNEI. The CDR3 is made up of 14 amino acids. The CDR3 sequence: CASSPPGGQRLAFF. The CDR3 region has the DNA TGTGCCAGCAGCCCCCCGGGAGGGCAGAGGCTGGCTTTCTTT.

The chain uses TRBV7-2 and TRBJ2-2, with a weak D call TRBD2 (6 bases). The CDR3 loop spans 15 amino acids. The germline gives CDR1 SGHTA, CDR2 FQGNSA. The V end was cut by 0 bases, the J end by 5 bases, with 10 bases between. CDR3: CASSLAGTGTGELFF. The CDR3 DNA is TGTGCCAGCAGCTTAGCTGGGACTGGGACCGGGGAGCTGTTTTTT.

This clone was detected only once. The rearrangement uses TRBV7-9 and TRBJ2-3, with D tentatively TRBD1 or TRBD2 (5 bases each). This CDR3 is built from 15 residues. The V gene lost 6 bases and the J gene lost 6 bases, with 19 bases spanning the gap. CDR1 and CDR2 from the germline V gene are SEHNR and FQNEAQ (reference sequence). CDR3 in DNA: TGTGCCAGCAGTCCCCCAGGGACCGCAATGGATACGCAGTATTTT. It codes for CASSPPGTAMDTQYF.

This clone appeared a single time. V and J are TRBV7-9 and TRBJ2-7; 7 nucleotides align to TRBD2. This CDR3 spans 14 amino acids. Losses at the gene ends were 8 bases for V and 3 bases for J; bases not matched to a gene: 10. The V gene's germline CDR1 is SEHNR and CDR2 FQNEAQ (reference sequence). CDR3 in amino acids: CASGTLGGVYEQYF. Written as DNA, the CDR3 is TGTGCCAGCGGAACCCTTGGGGGGGTCTACGAGCAGTACTTC.

The V call is TRBV2, the J call TRBJ1-2; D is ambiguous. The germline CDR1 and CDR2 sequences are SNHLY and FYNNEI. Trimming took 7 bases from V and 0 from J, leaving 3 bases between them. The CDR3 is 11 amino acids. The CDR3 DNA reads as TGTGCCAGCACTCCTAACTATGGCTACACCTTC. Translation gives CASTPNYGYTF.

The table lists this clone with a count of one. The chain joins TRBV5-1 to TRBJ2-1; D is unresolved. Germline V gene data show CDR1 as SGHRS and CDR2 as YFSETQ. The V gene lost 2 bases and the J gene lost 8 bases, with 17 bases spanning the gap. The CDR3 consists of 15 residues. The CDR3 DNA is TGCGCCAGCAGCTTCCGAGACGGTCGGTCGGATGAGCAGTTCTTC. This encodes CASSFRDGRSDEQFF.